The rows below give T cell receptor beta chains drawn from one sample of a study of blood T cell repertoires in COVID-19. Only in-frame clones appear in the TCRdb table, and some are missing; sequencing was by immunoSEQ multiplex PCR. The data show about 37,000 clones, with around 85% seen just once and just over 3% held by the top ten. The sample consisted of peripheral blood. These receptors originate from a man aged 70-80 years with COVID-19, enrolled during active disease. Both conserved end residues are part of each CDR3. The D gene is left open where the match is weak. Part of the rows lack a size; the others show once, few, many or a class for expanded clones.

cdr3_length	j_call	v_call	clone_size	d_call	cdr3_aa	cdr3_nt
13	TRBJ2-7	TRBV5-1	NA	NA	CASSSTGFYEQYF	TGCGCCAGCAGCTCGACAGGTTTCTACGAGCAGTACTTC
16	TRBJ2-4	TRBV6-5	NA	TRBD1	CASSYSIGTGKNIQYF	TGTGCCAGCAGTTACTCGATCGGGACAGGGAAAAACATTCAGTACTTC
17	TRBJ1-2	TRBV24-1	once	TRBD1	CATSDPGTGGLVGGYTF	TGTGCCACCAGTGATCCCGGGACAGGGGGCTTGGTGGGTGGCTACACCTTC
13	TRBJ1-5	TRBV2	once	TRBD1	CASSENRGQPQHF	TGTGCCAGCAGTGAAAACAGGGGCCAGCCCCAGCATTTT
12	TRBJ1-2	TRBV2	NA	NA	CASTQQNYGYTF	TGTGCCAGCACACAGCAGAACTATGGCTACACCTTC
17	TRBJ2-5	TRBV2	NA	TRBD2	CASRWRVGLAGVETQYF	TGTGCCAGCCGTTGGAGAGTGGGACTAGCGGGAGTGGAGACCCAGTACTTC
16	TRBJ1-4	TRBV28	few	NA	CASLGLPPGSNEKLFF	TGTGCCAGCCTCGGACTCCCCCCGGGATCGAATGAAAAACTGTTTTTT
18	TRBJ1-3	TRBV3-1/TRBV3-2	NA	NA	CASSQRVTDNLRGNTIYF	TGTGCCAGCAGCCAACGGGTAACGGACAACCTACGGGGAAACACCATATATTTT
14	TRBJ1-2	TRBV27	NA	TRBD1	CASSPYRGLNGYTF	TGTGCCAGCAGTCCTTACAGGGGGCTAAATGGCTACACCTTC
14	TRBJ2-7	TRBV30	NA	NA	CAWSSPPGWGEQYF	TGTGCCTGGAGTTCCCCACCGGGGTGGGGCGAGCAGTACTTC
16	TRBJ1-3	TRBV28	NA	TRBD1	CASSPPGTGVGNTIYF	TGTGCCAGCAGTCCCCCGGGGACAGGGGTTGGAAACACCATATATTTT